This T cell receptor (beta chain) was recovered during a study of cytomegalovirus exposure and HLA in healthy donors. Healthy bone marrow donors supplied every sample. About this clone: No antigen is known for it. At one boundary the junction diverges from the germline segment, which might be a read error. Distinct nucleotide sequences in the sample also encode this CDR3.

Notes on the study in general: Most TCR sequences proved rare, with some public TCRs found in many donors. Prior analysis indicated that the majority of TCR beta V segments exhibited productivity approximately 87% or approximately 30% of the time. Overall, around 160 TCR beta chains were annotated as cytomegalovirus-associated.

PCR employed 60 Vbeta and 13 Jbeta primers. Sequencing used immunoSEQ multiplex PCR; TCRdb keeps in-frame clones, though not all of them. The table has fewer than 250,000 clones, 60% to 80% seen once. The CDR3 covers 16 residues. The germline CDR1 and CDR2 sequences are SEHNR and FQNEAQ (reference sequence). The receptor's source is a woman in her 30s in good health and CMV-seronegative. J is TRBJ2-4 and V is TRBV7-9, with a tentative D call TRBD2 (6 bases). Material: PBMCs. CDR3: CSSSTVEGTAKNIQYF. The DNA of the CDR3 is TGTTCCAGCAGTACGGTGGAGGGCACTGCCAAAAACATTCAGTACTTC.